The TCR beta chain under discussion was sequenced for a study of regulatory T cells. The study, taken as a whole, reports: Regulatory T cells from CD3G-deficient patients were less diverse than autologous conventional CD4+ cells and control regulatory cells. Compared with controls, patient regulatory T-cell samples yielded roughly tenfold fewer unique productive reads.

V was pared by 1 base and J by 1 base, with 1 base between. CDR3 length equals 13 residues. The germline V gene encodes CDR1 SNHLY and CDR2 FYNNEI. As for this clone: No antigen is known for it.

Amplification used 52 TRBV primers and 13 TRBJ primers. Repertoires were generated with immunoSEQ multiplex PCR, while TCRdb's copy carries only in-frame clones and drops some. The table shows fewer than 3,500 clones, with around 94% occurring only once. The sequence was obtained from a person under 35 with CD3G deficiency. The chain employs TRBV2 and TRBJ2-2; D remains unclear. Sequenced material: CD4+ Tregs sorted from blood. The CDR3 DNA is TGTGCCAGCAGTGAAGAGAACACCGGGGAGCTGTTTTTT. This gives the protein CASSEENTGELFF.